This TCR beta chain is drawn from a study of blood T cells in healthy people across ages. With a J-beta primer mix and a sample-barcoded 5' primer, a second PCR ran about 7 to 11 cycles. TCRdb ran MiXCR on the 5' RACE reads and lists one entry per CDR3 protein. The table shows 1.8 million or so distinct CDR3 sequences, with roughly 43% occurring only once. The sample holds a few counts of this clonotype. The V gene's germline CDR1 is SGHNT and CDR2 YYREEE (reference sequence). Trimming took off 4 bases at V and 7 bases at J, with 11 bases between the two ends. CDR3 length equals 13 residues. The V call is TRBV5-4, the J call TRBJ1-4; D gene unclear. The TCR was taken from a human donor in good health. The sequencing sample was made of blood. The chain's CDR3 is CASSPRVGEKLFF. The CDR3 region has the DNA TGTGCCAGCAGCCCGCGGGTGGGTGAAAAACTGTTTTTT.